Listed below are T cell receptor beta chains from one sample, sequenced in a study of blood T cell dynamics during melanoma immunotherapy. The method was immunoSEQ multiplex PCR; TCRdb's version includes in-frame clones alone and lacks a portion of them. The top ten clones hold over 9.5% of a sample with roughly 10,000 clones, 88% of them seen once. The material was blood, obtained from a patient treated with checkpoint blockade. Every receptor here comes from a human donor with melanoma. CDR3s leave out the opening cysteine and the closing phenylalanine or tryptophan. A D gene is named only where the DNA matches it firmly. The size field is filled for only some rows; it gives once, few, many or a size class.

CDR3aa: ASGGQGVWDTQY
j_gene: TRBJ2-3
d_gene: TRBD1
v_gene: TRBV2
abundance: .

CDR3aa: AWSVGSGYGYT
j_gene: TRBJ1-2
d_gene: .
v_gene: TRBV30
abundance: .

CDR3aa: ASSPRQGIQPQH
j_gene: TRBJ1-5
d_gene: TRBD1
v_gene: TRBV7-6
abundance: .

CDR3aa: ASSLGGRGPTDTQY
j_gene: TRBJ2-3
d_gene: TRBD1
v_gene: TRBV5-5
abundance: .

CDR3aa: ASSSGTPVREQF
j_gene: TRBJ2-1
d_gene: .
v_gene: TRBV28
abundance: once

CDR3aa: ASSLMGTRGRGFYGYT
j_gene: TRBJ1-2
d_gene: .
v_gene: TRBV7-2
abundance: .

CDR3aa: ASSLRDPSGTQY
j_gene: TRBJ2-5
d_gene: .
v_gene: TRBV5-1
abundance: .

CDR3aa: ASSLSSSAHYGYT
j_gene: TRBJ1-2
d_gene: .
v_gene: TRBV28
abundance: .

CDR3aa: ASSNSVYTEAF
j_gene: TRBJ1-1
d_gene: .
v_gene: TRBV14
abundance: .

CDR3aa: ASSLGDRGLNQPQH
j_gene: TRBJ1-5
d_gene: TRBD1
v_gene: TRBV7-2
abundance: .

CDR3aa: ASSPYSSNYGYT
j_gene: TRBJ1-2
d_gene: .
v_gene: TRBV5-6
abundance: .

CDR3aa: ASSQDPTLNTEAF
j_gene: TRBJ1-1
d_gene: .
v_gene: TRBV14
abundance: few

CDR3aa: ASSQSRRNYNEQF
j_gene: TRBJ2-1
d_gene: .
v_gene: TRBV23-1
abundance: .

CDR3aa: ASSTLASIDGYT
j_gene: TRBJ1-2
d_gene: .
v_gene: TRBV4-2
abundance: .

CDR3aa: ASSQEFGGSF
j_gene: TRBJ1-1
d_gene: .
v_gene: TRBV4-1
abundance: .

CDR3aa: SAYRLGETQY
j_gene: TRBJ2-5
d_gene: .
v_gene: TRBV29-1
abundance: .

CDR3aa: ASSLNRVAAGGYT
j_gene: TRBJ1-2
d_gene: .
v_gene: TRBV7-2
abundance: .

CDR3aa: ASSLQATGYETQY
j_gene: TRBJ2-5
d_gene: TRBD1
v_gene: TRBV5-6
abundance: .

CDR3aa: ASSLVRGIGAEQF
j_gene: TRBJ2-1
d_gene: .
v_gene: TRBV11-2
abundance: once

CDR3aa: SVDGRGETQY
j_gene: TRBJ2-5
d_gene: TRBD2
v_gene: TRBV29-1
abundance: .

CDR3aa: ASSLGGGPGTEAF
j_gene: TRBJ1-1
d_gene: .
v_gene: TRBV7-6
abundance: .

CDR3aa: ASSAGVSYNEQF
j_gene: TRBJ2-1
d_gene: .
v_gene: TRBV6-1
abundance: .

CDR3aa: ASSLRGYEQY
j_gene: TRBJ2-7
d_gene: .
v_gene: TRBV7-2
abundance: .

CDR3aa: ASRQGASGRGEQF
j_gene: TRBJ2-1
d_gene: TRBD2
v_gene: TRBV2
abundance: .

CDR3aa: ASSYNLERNSPLH
j_gene: TRBJ1-6
d_gene: .
v_gene: TRBV6-5
abundance: .

CDR3aa: ASSLLRGQGGNEQF
j_gene: TRBJ2-1
d_gene: .
v_gene: TRBV5-6
abundance: .

CDR3aa: ASTPGAGEGYT
j_gene: TRBJ1-2
d_gene: .
v_gene: TRBV6-6
abundance: .

CDR3aa: ASSVEGAIYEQY
j_gene: TRBJ2-7
d_gene: TRBD1
v_gene: TRBV6-1
abundance: .

CDR3aa: ASSAGDTNYGYT
j_gene: TRBJ1-2
d_gene: .
v_gene: TRBV9
abundance: .

CDR3aa: ASSDGWNEQF
j_gene: TRBJ2-1
d_gene: .
v_gene: TRBV6-1
abundance: .

CDR3aa: ASRAGTGGANTEAF
j_gene: TRBJ1-1
d_gene: TRBD1
v_gene: TRBV2
abundance: .

CDR3aa: ASSLERGGYEQY
j_gene: TRBJ2-7
d_gene: TRBD2
v_gene: TRBV7-2
abundance: few

CDR3aa: ASSGRDEDTQY
j_gene: TRBJ2-3
d_gene: .
v_gene: TRBV5-4
abundance: .

CDR3aa: ASSVRGVLQETQY
j_gene: TRBJ2-5
d_gene: .
v_gene: TRBV9
abundance: .

CDR3aa: ASSQTGASYNEQF
j_gene: TRBJ2-1
d_gene: TRBD1
v_gene: TRBV7-6
abundance: .

CDR3aa: ASSLGGARSTDTQY
j_gene: TRBJ2-3
d_gene: .
v_gene: TRBV5-4
abundance: .

CDR3aa: ASSFTRPTSGNTIY
j_gene: TRBJ1-3
d_gene: .
v_gene: TRBV2
abundance: .